The 18 T cell receptor beta chains in this list originate from one sample, sequenced in a study of CD8 T cells in Susac syndrome (dated by TCRdb to the late 2010s). To prepare the library, the immunoSEQ multiplex PCR assay was applied. RNA was extracted using the RNeasy kit, and about 0.5 to 1 microgram was reverse transcribed with random hexamers. The public sequencing data were trimmed at Q25 with fastp and processed into clonotypes with MiXCR by TCRdb, which kept only in-frame beta chains. Each CDR3 protein appears once, grouped with its most common genes and DNA. The sample table records under 85,000 distinct CDR3 sequences; approximately 95% of these occur just once. The top ten constitute more than 0.4% of the sample. Sequenced material: CD8+ T cells from PBMCs. The receptors come from a human donor with Susac syndrome.

The V call is TRBV5-6, the J call TRBJ2-7, with TRBD2 as a possible D gene (6 bases). The CDR3 runs to 13 residues. V was pared by 2 bases and J by 7 bases, with 13 bases between. Germline V lookup: CDR1 SGHDT, CDR2 YYEEEE. The CDR3 here is CASSFPDSGEQYF. CDR3 sequence (DNA): TGTGCCAGCAGCTTCCCCGATAGCGGAGAGCAGTACTTC.

A few counts support this clonotype. In DNA form, the CDR3 reads TGTGCCACCAGCAGAACACAGGCGGTGGAGACCCAGTACTTC. The encoded protein is CATSRTQAVETQYF. This chain links TRBV15 with TRBJ2-5; D might be TRBD1 (5 bases). Per germline, CDR1 LNHNV and CDR2 YYDKDF (reference sequence). V shed 2 bases and J shed 5 bases, with 12 bases lying between them. The CDR3 runs 14 residues.

This clonotype was counted a few times. The rearrangement joins TRBV7-9 to TRBJ2-7; maybe TRBD1 (6 bases). CDR1 SEHNR and CDR2 FQNEAQ come from the germline V gene (reference sequence). Trimming removed 4 bases at V and 4 bases at J, with 11 bases between. There are 13 residues in the CDR3. The CDR3 protein is CASSSTGQYEQYF. Here the CDR3 DNA reads TGTGCCAGCAGCTCAACAGGGCAGTACGAGCAGTACTTC.

The rearrangement joins TRBV5-4 to TRBJ1-3, with unresolved D. CDR3 length: 12 residues. Germline CDR1 and CDR2: SGHNT and YYREEE (reference sequence). V shed 1 base and J shed 8 bases, with 7 bases lying between them. CDR3 DNA: TGTGCCAGCAGCTTGACTCCGGACACCATATATTTT. Protein product: CASSLTPDTIYF.

The chain links TRBV27 to TRBJ2-2, with D hard to call. From germline, CDR1 is MNHEY and CDR2 SMNVEV (reference sequence). Deletions cut 1 base from V and 4 bases from J, with 4 bases between. The CDR3 length is 13 residues. DNA of the CDR3: TGTGCCAGCAGTTTATTGGTCACCGGGGAGCTGTTTTTT. Amino acid sequence: CASSLLVTGELFF.

This chain connects TRBV2 to TRBJ2-7, with D hard to call. V shed 5 bases and J shed 4 bases, with 9 bases lying between them. In germline, CDR1 is SNHLY, CDR2 FYNNEI. The CDR3 sequence is 12 residues long. For the CDR3, the DNA is TGTGCCAGCAGTAACACCGGGTACGAGCAGTACTTC. It codes for CASSNTGYEQYF.

This clonotype is a singleton in its sample. The genes are TRBV20-1 and TRBJ1-5; TRBD1 matches 7 bases. Germline CDR1 DFQATT, CDR2 SNEGSKA (reference sequence). The CDR3 totals 15 residues. V dropped 3 bases and J dropped 4; count of bases not matched to a gene: 9. The CDR3 DNA reads as TGCAGTGCTAGTTACAGGGGTTACTCAAATCAGCCCCAGCATTTT. Amino acids: CSASYRGYSNQPQHF.

This clonotype was seen only once. The chain links TRBV24-1 to TRBJ2-3; 7 nucleotides agree with TRBD2. The ends lost 4 bases at V and 0 bases at J; junction bases unmatched: 12. Germline CDR1 reads KGHDR; CDR2 reads SFDVKD. This CDR3 region has 18 residues. This CDR3 reads CATSDPLGGSSSTDTQYF. In nucleotides, the CDR3 is TGTGCCACCAGTGACCCCCTGGGGGGGAGCTCTAGCACAGATACGCAGTATTTT.

The CDR3 region is CASSYLTGQVSYNEQFF. The CDR3 nucleotides are TGTGCCAGCAGTTATCTAACGGGACAGGTCTCCTACAATGAGCAGTTCTTC. The chain recombines TRBV6-5 with TRBJ2-1, with 8 bases matching TRBD1. Germline CDR1 is MNHEY and CDR2 is SVGAGI. The CDR3 spans 17 residues. The trim removed 3 bases at V and 0 bases at J, leaving 7 bases unmatched.

The chain carries TRBV4-3 and TRBJ2-2; D is undetermined. The CDR3 spans 15 residues. Deletions cut 0 bases from V and 1 base from J, with 6 bases between. Germline assignment: CDR1 LGHNA and CDR2 YSLEER. CDR3 sequence: CASSQDWGNTGELFF. The DNA for the CDR3 is TGCGCCAGCAGCCAAGACTGGGGGAACACCGGGGAGCTGTTTTTT.

The CDR3 DNA reads as TGTGCCAGCAGTTACCCGACAGGGATAAACACTGAAGCTTTCTTT. It is translated as CASSYPTGINTEAFF. V usage is TRBV6-6 and J usage is TRBJ1-1; 7 bases map to TRBD1. V gave up 2 bases and J gave up 2 bases; unmatched junction bases: 5. The CDR3 consists of 15 residues. Germline V gene lookup returns CDR1 MNHNY and CDR2 SVGAGI (reference sequence).

This clonotype showed up just once. The V and J genes are TRBV5-4 and TRBJ1-2; D is undetermined. The length of the CDR3 is 14 residues. V was clipped by 1 base and J by 7 bases, with 14 bases between them. CDR1 is SGHNT, CDR2 YYREEE, per germline (reference sequence). CDR3 sequence: CASSLRGNTLGYTF. The CDR3, as DNA: TGTGCCAGCAGCTTGCGGGGAAACACCCTTGGCTACACCTTC.

The chain is built from TRBV2 and TRBJ2-7; 11 bases agree with TRBD1. The CDR3 is 19 residues long. The V gene's germline CDR1 is SNHLY and CDR2 FYNNEI. V trimming: 7 bases; J trimming: 0 bases; junction bases outside the gene matches: 17. CDR3 nucleotides: TGTGCCAGCAAGGGACAGGGGGTATCGGGAAGCTCGAGCTCCTACGAGCAGTACTTC. It codes for CASKGQGVSGSSSSYEQYF.

The rearrangement links TRBV9 to TRBJ1-1; D remains ambiguous. This CDR3 comprises 15 residues. V was shortened by 3 bases and J by 1 base, with 13 bases between the two germline ends. In germline, CDR1 is SGDLS, CDR2 YYNGEE. The chain's CDR3 is CASSAVSTRNTEAFF. The CDR3 DNA follows: TGTGCCAGCAGCGCGGTTTCGACCCGGAACACTGAAGCTTTCTTT.

The chain's CDR3 is CASSPGTKETQYF. The CDR3 nucleotides read TGTGCCAGCAGCCCAGGGACTAAGGAGACCCAGTACTTC. The chain carries TRBV9 and TRBJ2-5; 7 bases agree with TRBD2. The length of the CDR3 is 13 residues. Trimming took 4 bases from V and 5 from J; bases not matched to a gene: 5. Per germline, CDR1 SGDLS and CDR2 YYNGEE. Full variable domain (outside the CDR3, taken from reference TRBV9 and TRBJ2-5): DSGVTQTPKHLITATGQRVTLRCSPRSGDLSVYWYQQSLDQGLQFLIQYYNGEERAKGNILERFSAQQFPDLHSELNLSSLELGDSALYFCASSPGTKETQYFGPGTRLLVL.

The chain has TRBV13 and TRBJ2-2; D might be TRBD1 or TRBD2, each matching 5 bases. The V gene's germline CDR1 is PRHDT and CDR2 FYEKMQ (reference sequence). CDR3 length: 14 amino acids. The V gene lost 5 bases and the J gene lost 6 bases, with 13 bases spanning the gap. The CDR3 coding sequence is TGTGCCAGCAGCCGGGGCCGTTACGCCGGGGAGCTGTTTTTT. It translates to CASSRGRYAGELFF.

The chain recombines TRBV27 with TRBJ1-1; 8 bases align to TRBD1. CDR1 MNHEY and CDR2 SMNVEV come from the germline V gene (reference sequence). The CDR3 runs 13 residues. Trimming took 2 bases from V and 11 from J; bases not matched to a gene: 7. For the CDR3, the DNA is TGTGCCAGCAGTTTACGGACAGGGAAAACCGCTTTCTTT. It encodes CASSLRTGKTAFF.

This chain connects TRBV12-3 or TRBV12-4 to TRBJ2-7, with no clear D. Trimming pared 3 bases from V and 4 bases from J, leaving 7 bases between. The CDR3 has 12 amino acids. This CDR3 reads CASSFLRYEQYF. The CDR3 region has the DNA TGTGCCAGCAGTTTTCTGAGGTACGAGCAGTACTTC.